Listed below are T cell receptor beta chains from one sample, sequenced in a study of shared clonotypes between healthy human individuals. The protocol was immunoSEQ multiplex PCR, while the TCRdb copy is restricted to in-frame clones and leaves out a portion. The sample yields a few million clones, 90% to 95% seen once. Source material: naive CD8+ T cells from PBMCs. All receptors derive from a man aged 18 to 30 in good health. Some clones in this sample may be carry-over from other donors' samples. Each CDR3 is given with its conserved first and last residue. Fields, in order: V gene, clone size, J gene, D gene, CDR3 DNA, CDR3 protein. The D gene is left open where the match is weak. Clone size appears in some rows only: once, few, many, or a class for an expanded clone.

V gene: TRBV28
clone size: NA
J gene: TRBJ1-2
D gene: NA
CDR3 DNA: TGTGCCAGCAGTCTAGGGAATGGGTGGGCCTATGGCTACACCTTC
CDR3 protein: CASSLGNGWAYGYTF

V gene: TRBV2
clone size: NA
J gene: TRBJ2-7
D gene: TRBD2
CDR3 DNA: TGTGCCAGCAGTGATGTCGGACTAGCGGGAGGTATTAGCTCCTACGAGCAGTACTTC
CDR3 protein: CASSDVGLAGGISSYEQYF

V gene: TRBV29-1
clone size: NA
J gene: TRBJ2-5
D gene: NA
CDR3 DNA: TGCAGCGCTTTGACAGTGCGGGAGACCCAGTACTTC
CDR3 protein: CSALTVRETQYF

V gene: TRBV5-1
clone size: NA
J gene: TRBJ1-1
D gene: NA
CDR3 DNA: TGCGCCAGCAGCTTAGGACCAGCGGTAGAGAACACTGAAGCTTTCTTT
CDR3 protein: CASSLGPAVENTEAFF

V gene: TRBV27
clone size: NA
J gene: TRBJ2-1
D gene: TRBD2
CDR3 DNA: TGTGCCAGCAGTGCAGCGACTAGCGGGGGGTACAATGAGCAGTTCTTC
CDR3 protein: CASSAATSGGYNEQFF

V gene: TRBV19
clone size: NA
J gene: TRBJ2-1
D gene: TRBD2
CDR3 DNA: TGTGCCAGTAGCCCCATAGCGGGTGAGCAGTTCTTC
CDR3 protein: CASSPIAGEQFF

V gene: TRBV4-3
clone size: NA
J gene: TRBJ2-2
D gene: TRBD2
CDR3 DNA: TGCGCCAGCAGCCAAGGGACTAGCGCGAACACCGGGGAGCTGTTTTTT
CDR3 protein: CASSQGTSANTGELFF

V gene: TRBV7-9
clone size: NA
J gene: TRBJ1-4
D gene: NA
CDR3 DNA: TGTGCCAGCAGCTCAAATGGGGGAGGAGTAGAAAAACTGTTTTTT
CDR3 protein: CASSSNGGGVEKLFF

V gene: TRBV7-9
clone size: NA
J gene: TRBJ2-6
D gene: NA
CDR3 DNA: TGTGCCAGCAGCGAAGGCCAGGGGTCTGGGGCCAACGTCCTGACTTTC
CDR3 protein: CASSEGQGSGANVLTF

V gene: TRBV7-9
clone size: few
J gene: TRBJ2-7
D gene: NA
CDR3 DNA: TGTGCCAGCAGCTTATCAGCCGGGATAGCCTACGAGCAGTACTTC
CDR3 protein: CASSLSAGIAYEQYF

V gene: TRBV6-1
clone size: NA
J gene: TRBJ1-1
D gene: NA
CDR3 DNA: TGTGCCAGCAGTCCTACGGGACGGAGCACTGAAGCTTTCTTT
CDR3 protein: CASSPTGRSTEAFF

V gene: TRBV6-1
clone size: NA
J gene: TRBJ2-1
D gene: NA
CDR3 DNA: TGTGCCAGCATAACCGGGACACACAATGAGCAGTTCTTC
CDR3 protein: CASITGTHNEQFF

V gene: TRBV7-9
clone size: NA
J gene: TRBJ1-1
D gene: NA
CDR3 DNA: TGTGCCAGCAGCTTACCTCCCAGTCCGGCTTTCTTT
CDR3 protein: CASSLPPSPAFF

V gene: TRBV28
clone size: few
J gene: TRBJ1-1
D gene: NA
CDR3 DNA: TGTGCCAGCAGTTTATTACCGGGGACTGAAGCTTTCTTT
CDR3 protein: CASSLLPGTEAFF